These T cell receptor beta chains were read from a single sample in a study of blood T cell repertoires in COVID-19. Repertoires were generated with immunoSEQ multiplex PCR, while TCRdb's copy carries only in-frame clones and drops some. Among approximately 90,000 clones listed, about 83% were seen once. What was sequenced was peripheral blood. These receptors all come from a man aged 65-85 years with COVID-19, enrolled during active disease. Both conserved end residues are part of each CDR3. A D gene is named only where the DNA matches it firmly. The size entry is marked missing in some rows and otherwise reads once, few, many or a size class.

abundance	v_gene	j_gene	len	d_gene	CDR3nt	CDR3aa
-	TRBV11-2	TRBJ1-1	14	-	TGTGCCAGCAGCTCAGGACTGCTGAACACTGAAGCTTTCTTT	CASSSGLLNTEAFF
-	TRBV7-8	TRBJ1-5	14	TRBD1	TGTGCCAGCAGCCACGGACAGGGCAATCAGCCCCAGCATTTT	CASSHGQGNQPQHF
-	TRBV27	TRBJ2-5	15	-	TGTGCCAGCAGCCCTTCGGCTAGCTTCCAAGAGACCCAGTACTTC	CASSPSASFQETQYF
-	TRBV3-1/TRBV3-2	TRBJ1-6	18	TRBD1	TGTGCCAGCAGCCAAGACCTAGGGACAGGTTGGGATGCTTCACCCCTCCACTTT	CASSQDLGTGWDASPLHF
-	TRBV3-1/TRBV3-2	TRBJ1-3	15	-	TGTGCCAGCAGCCAAGGCCAGGGGTCAGGAAACACCATATATTTT	CASSQGQGSGNTIYF
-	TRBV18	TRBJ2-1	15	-	TGTGCCAGCTCACCGCAGGGGTCTTATGGGAATGAGCAGTTCTTC	CASSPQGSYGNEQFF
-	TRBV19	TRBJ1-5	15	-	TGTGCCAGTAGTATCCTGGGGGCCGGGAATCAGCCCCAGCATTTT	CASSILGAGNQPQHF
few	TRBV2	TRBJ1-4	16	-	TGTGCCAGCAGTGAAATCCAGTCTGCAACTAATGAAAAACTGTTTTTT	CASSEIQSATNEKLFF
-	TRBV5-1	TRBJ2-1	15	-	TGCGCCAGCAGCTTGGGAGTGAGCTCCTACAATGAGCAGTTCTTC	CASSLGVSSYNEQFF
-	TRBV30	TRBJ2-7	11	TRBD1	TGTGCCTGCGGGACAGGGGACGAGCAGTACTTC	CACGTGDEQYF
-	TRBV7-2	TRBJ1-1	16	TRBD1	TGTGCCAGCAGCCCGAGGAGGACAGGCAAGAACACTGAAGCTTTCTTT	CASSPRRTGKNTEAFF
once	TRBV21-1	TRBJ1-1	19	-	TGTGCCAGCAGTTATCTTCTGCGGGGCGGTGGGAGGGGGAACACTGAAGCTTTCTTT	CASSYLLRGGGRGNTEAFF
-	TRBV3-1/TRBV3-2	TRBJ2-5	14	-	TGTGCCAGCAGCCAAGATTCGGGGGAAGAAACCCAGTACTTC	CASSQDSGEETQYF
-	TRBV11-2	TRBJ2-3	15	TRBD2	TGTGCCAGCAGCTTCTACGGGGGGGGCACAGATACGCAGTATTTT	CASSFYGGGTDTQYF
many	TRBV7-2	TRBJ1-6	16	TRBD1	TGTGCCAGCAGCCCTAGGACAGGGTGGACAAATTCACCCCTCCACTTT	CASSPRTGWTNSPLHF
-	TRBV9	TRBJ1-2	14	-	TGTGCCAGCAGCGTCAAGGGAGATGGCTATGGCTACACCTTC	CASSVKGDGYGYTF
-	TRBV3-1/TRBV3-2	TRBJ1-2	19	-	TGTGCCAGCAGCCTAAGCGATTGGGTTTGGGGGGAAGGTGTCTCTGGCTACACCTTC	CASSLSDWVWGEGVSGYTF
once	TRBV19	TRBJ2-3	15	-	TGTGCCAGTAGTATAGGAACCACGGGCACAGATACGCAGTATTTT	CASSIGTTGTDTQYF
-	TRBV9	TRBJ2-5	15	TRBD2	TGTGCCAGCAGCACCGGACTAGCGGAACAAGAGACCCAGTACTTC	CASSTGLAEQETQYF
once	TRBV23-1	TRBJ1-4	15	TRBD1	TGCGCCAGCAGCCCGGACAGGGGGCGGCGTGAAAAACTGTTTTTT	CASSPDRGRREKLFF
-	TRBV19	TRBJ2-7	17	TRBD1	TGTGCCAGTAGTTCCAGCTACAGGGGACCGAGCTCCTACGAGCAGTACTTC	CASSSSYRGPSSYEQYF
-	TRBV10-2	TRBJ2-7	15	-	TGCGCCAGCAGGCCCACGGGGGGCAACCTATACGAGCAGTACTTC	CASRPTGGNLYEQYF
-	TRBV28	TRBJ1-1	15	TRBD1	TGTGCCAGCAGTCTAAACAGGGGAAGGAGCACTGAAGCTTTCTTT	CASSLNRGRSTEAFF
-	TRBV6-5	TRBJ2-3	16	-	TGTGCCAGCAGTTTTCGGCAGCGAGTACCAGCAGATACGCAGTATTTT	CASSFRQRVPADTQYF
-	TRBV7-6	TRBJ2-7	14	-	TGTGCCAGCAGCACCCGGGACTCGTCCTACGAGCAGTACTTC	CASSTRDSSYEQYF
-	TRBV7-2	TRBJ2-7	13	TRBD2	TGTGCCAGCACCCGGACTAGCGGGGGGGATGAGTACTTC	CASTRTSGGDEYF
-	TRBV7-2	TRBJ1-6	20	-	TGTGCCAGCAGCTTAGCCCGGACAACGGGGGGGCGAATCTATAATTCACCCCTCCACTTT	CASSLARTTGGRIYNSPLHF
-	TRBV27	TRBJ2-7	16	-	TGTGCCAGCAGTATGTCTTGGGCCGAGAGCTCCTACGAGCAGTACTTC	CASSMSWAESSYEQYF
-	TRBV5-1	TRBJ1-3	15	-	TGCGCCAGCAGCTCGCGGGGGGTCGCCGGAAACACCATATATTTT	CASSSRGVAGNTIYF
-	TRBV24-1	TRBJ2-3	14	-	TGTGCCACCAGTGTTGGAGGGAGCACAGATACGCAGTATTTT	CATSVGGSTDTQYF
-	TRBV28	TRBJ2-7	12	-	TGTGCCAGCAGGCGTAAAAACTACGAGCAGTACTTC	CASRRKNYEQYF
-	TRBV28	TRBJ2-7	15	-	TGTGCCAGCAGCTCCCCGGGACATAACACATACGAGCAGTACTTC	CASSSPGHNTYEQYF
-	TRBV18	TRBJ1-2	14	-	TGTGCCAGCTCACCACCGCCCAGGGTGGATGGCTACACCTTC	CASSPPPRVDGYTF
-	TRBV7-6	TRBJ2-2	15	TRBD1	TGTGCCAGCAGCTTAGGGGGACAGGGAGCCCGGGAGCTGTTTTTT	CASSLGGQGARELFF
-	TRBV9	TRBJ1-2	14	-	TGTGCCAGCAGCGTAACGGACAGAAGGGGCGGCTACACCTTC	CASSVTDRRGGYTF
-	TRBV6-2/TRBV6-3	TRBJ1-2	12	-	TGTGCCAGCAGTTACAGGGGAGGTGGCTACACCTTC	CASSYRGGGYTF
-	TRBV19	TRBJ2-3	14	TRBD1	TGTGCCAGTAGTAACCCGGGACAGTCAGATACGCAGTATTTT	CASSNPGQSDTQYF
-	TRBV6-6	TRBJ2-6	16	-	TGTGCCAGCAGTCAGCGGGTCATCTCTGGGGCCAACGTCCTGACTTTC	CASSQRVISGANVLTF
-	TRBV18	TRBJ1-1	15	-	TGTGCCAGCTCACCACGTTTGGGGCGCGACACTGAAGCTTTCTTT	CASSPRLGRDTEAFF
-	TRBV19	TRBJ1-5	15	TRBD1	TGTGCCAGTAGTAGACAGGGGCTTAGCAATCAGCCCCAGCATTTT	CASSRQGLSNQPQHF
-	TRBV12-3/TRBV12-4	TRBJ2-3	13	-	TGTGCCAGCACCGCGGGGTCCTCAGATACGCAGTATTTT	CASTAGSSDTQYF
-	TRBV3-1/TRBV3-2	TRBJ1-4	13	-	TGTGCCAGCACCTCTCACGGGGGTGAAAAACTGTTTTTT	CASTSHGGEKLFF
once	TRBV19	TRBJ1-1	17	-	TGTGCCAGTAGCCTTGGGATGATCAGGGCAGACCTGACTGAAGCTTTCTTT	CASSLGMIRADLTEAFF
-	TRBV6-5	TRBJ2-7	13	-	TGTGCCACCACTTCCGGGAATTTCTACGAGCAGTACTTC	CATTSGNFYEQYF
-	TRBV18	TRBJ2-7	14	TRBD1	TGTGCCAGCTCACCAGGGACAGGGGCCTACGAGCAGTACTTC	CASSPGTGAYEQYF
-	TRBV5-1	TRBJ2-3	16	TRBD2	TGCGCCAGCAGCAGGACTAGCGGGATGACCACAGATACGCAGTATTTT	CASSRTSGMTTDTQYF
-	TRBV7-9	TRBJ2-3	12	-	TGTGCCGGAGGGCAGCTCACAGATACGCAGTATTTT	CAGGQLTDTQYF
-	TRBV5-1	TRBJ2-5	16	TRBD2	TGCGCCAGCAGCTCGGAGGGACTAGCGGGGCAAGAGACCCAGTACTTC	CASSSEGLAGQETQYF
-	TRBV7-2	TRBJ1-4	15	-	TGTGCCAGCAGCCCCGGCGGGTCCGCTAATGAAAAACTGTTTTTT	CASSPGGSANEKLFF
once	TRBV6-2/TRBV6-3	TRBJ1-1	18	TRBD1	TGTGCCAGCAGTTACCCAAACCTTAGACAGGGGGCGCGAACTGAAGCTTTCTTT	CASSYPNLRQGARTEAFF
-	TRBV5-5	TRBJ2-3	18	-	TGTGCCAGCAGCTTGGCCAAGGGGCGGGGGCTACGCACAGATACGCAGTATTTT	CASSLAKGRGLRTDTQYF
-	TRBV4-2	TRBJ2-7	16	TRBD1	TGTGCCAGCAGCCGGGATCCGGACAGGGGGCTCTACGAGCAGTACTTC	CASSRDPDRGLYEQYF
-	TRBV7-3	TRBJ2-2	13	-	TGTGCCAGCAGCCCAGACTACACCGGGGAGCTGTTTTTT	CASSPDYTGELFF
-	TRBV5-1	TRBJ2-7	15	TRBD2	TGCGCCAGCAAATCATTAGCGGGAGGGCTGTACGAGCAGTACTTC	CASKSLAGGLYEQYF